Described below is a single T cell receptor (beta chain) sequence and its context. TCRdb's table, derived via immunoSEQ multiplex PCR, lists solely in-frame clones and lacks some. The sample has approximately 250,000 clones; approximately 86% are singletons. The record originates from a study of blood T cell repertoires in COVID-19. Whole-study context: PBMCs, B-cell-depleted T cells, or T cells provided the cDNA or gDNA that made up the material.

This CDR3 contains 15 residues. Germline CDR1 reads SGHTS; CDR2 reads YDEGEE. With V trimmed by 4 bases and J by 2 bases, 7 bases remained unmatched. The chain is built from TRBV5-8 and TRBJ2-7; TRBD1 aligns across 9 bases. The specimen was peripheral blood. The sequence was collected from a man younger than 30 with active or convalescent COVID-19. The CDR3 DNA follows: TGTGCCAGCAGCAGCTTCGGGACAGGGACCTACGAGCAGTACTTC. Encoded protein: CASSSFGTGTYEQYF.